A single sample gave rise to the 26 T cell receptor beta chains below, sequenced in a study of vaccination and CD4 T cells after COVID-19. Treatment given: roughly ten-day PBMC culture with coronavirus spike peptide pools or control peptides (ViraFEST assay). An unexposed donor provided the CD4+ T cells, which were collected before the COVID-19 pandemic (2011-2018). No antigen has been assigned to these receptors. Oncomine TCR Beta short-read sequencing was applied to DNA from cultured CD4+ T cells. TCRdb reprocessed the PCR reads with MiXCR, giving one entry per CDR3 protein. Among approximately 7,000 distinct CDR3 sequences listed, around half were seen once. The sequenced material came from CD4+ T cells from blood, cultured in vitro. Source of these receptors: a human donor in good health.

The chain links TRBV4-3 to TRBJ1-2; no firm D call. With 0 bases removed from V and 4 bases from J, the gap between germline ends came to 18 bases. Germline V gene data show CDR1 as LGHNA and CDR2 as YSLEER. This CDR3 has 17 amino acids. The CDR3 is CASSQDLIRASIYGYTF. The CDR3 bases are TGCGCCAGCAGCCAAGATCTTATTAGGGCCAGCATCTATGGCTACACCTTC.

This clonotype was counted once. The V call is TRBV29-1, the J call TRBJ2-3; the match to TRBD2 covers 9 bases. J was trimmed by 6 bases and V by 4 bases; bases with no gene match: 5. Looked up from germline, CDR1 is SQVTM and CDR2 is ANQGSEA. The CDR3 length is 13 residues. The CDR3 is CSVVPSGIDTQYF. Here the CDR3 DNA reads TGCAGCGTTGTTCCTAGCGGGATCGATACGCAGTATTTT.

This clonotype appeared once. The CDR3 coding sequence is TGTGCCAGCAGCTTAATCTCTACGGGCCAGGGTGACACCTTC. Protein product: CASSLISTGQGDTF. V is TRBV7-2 and J is TRBJ1-2; D might be TRBD1 (5 bases). The germline V gene has CDR1 SGHTA and CDR2 FQGNSA. Trimming took off 2 bases at V and 12 bases at J, with 19 bases between the two ends. This CDR3 region has 14 residues.

The J gene is TRBJ2-7, the V gene TRBV4-1; D unresolved. Deletions cut 0 bases from V and 5 bases from J, with 17 bases between. The CDR3 extends over 16 amino acids. Per germline, CDR1 MGHRA and CDR2 YSYEKL. CDR3: CASSQEQGSSRNEQYF. In DNA, the CDR3 is TGCGCCAGCAGCCAAGAACAAGGGTCCTCTCGGAACGAGCAGTACTTC.

Concerning this clonotype itself: An end of the junction differs from the germline gene, which may be a read error. The chain employs TRBV7-9 and TRBJ1-5, with a weak D call TRBD1 (6 bases). This CDR3 is 16 amino acids long. CDR1 SEHNR and CDR2 FQNEAQ come from the germline V gene (reference sequence). CDR3 in amino acids: CASSLARGLENQPQHF. CDR3 in DNA: TGTGCCAGCAGCCTAGCCAGGGGTCTCGAAAATCAGCCCCAGCATTTT.

By frequency in the sample, this clonotype is medium-sized. This chain uses TRBV20-1 with TRBJ1-6, with D maybe TRBD1 (5 bases). The length of the CDR3 is 14 residues. Trimming took 6 bases from V and 6 from J, leaving 15 bases between them. Per germline, CDR1 DFQATT and CDR2 SNEGSKA (reference sequence). CDR3 coding DNA: TGCAGTGCGGGGACGGCGGTCGGTAATTCACCCCTCCACTTT. Translating it yields CSAGTAVGNSPLHF.

This clonotype was counted only a few times. This rearrangement joins TRBV12-3 or TRBV12-4 to TRBJ1-2; D is possibly TRBD1 (5 bases). The CDR3 is 14 residues long. V lost 5 bases and J 4 bases, leaving 14 bases between the germline ends. CDR3 sequence: CASSNPGTLYGYTF. CDR3 sequence (DNA): TGTGCCAGCAGTAATCCCGGGACGCTCTATGGCTACACCTTC.

V gene TRBV27 combines with J gene TRBJ1-5, with unresolved D. Deletions cut 3 bases from V and 0 bases from J, with 12 bases between. Germline values: CDR1 MNHEY, CDR2 SMNVEV (reference sequence). The CDR3 totals 16 residues. The CDR3 here is CASSFLTALSNQPQHF. The CDR3 DNA is TGTGCCAGCAGTTTCTTGACGGCTCTTAGCAATCAGCCCCAGCATTTT.

The chain is built from TRBV12-3 or TRBV12-4 and TRBJ2-7, with a possible D match to TRBD1 (6 bases). The CDR3 sequence is 14 residues long. The germline V and J ends were trimmed by 5 bases and 4 bases, with 15 bases remaining between them. The CDR3 is CASSGSGHGYEQYF. The CDR3 DNA follows: TGTGCCAGCAGTGGTTCGGGACACGGATACGAGCAGTACTTC.

The chain employs TRBV4-3 and TRBJ2-3, with no clear D. CDR3 length equals 14 residues. Germline V lookup: CDR1 LGHNA, CDR2 YSLEER. With 1 base removed from V and 7 bases from J, the gap between germline ends came to 12 bases. The CDR3 loop is CASSQGLVSNTQYF. CDR3 DNA sequence: TGCGCCAGCAGCCAAGGGCTAGTCTCTAATACGCAGTATTTT.

This clonotype was observed a few times. CDR3 sequence (DNA): TGCAGTGCTAGTGGGTCCTACGAGCAGTACTTC. Its protein product is CSASGSYEQYF. The rearrangement uses TRBV20-1 and TRBJ2-7; D remains unclear. This CDR3 contains 11 residues. CDR1 and CDR2 (germline): DFQATT, SNEGSKA (reference sequence). V dropped 3 bases and J dropped 1 base, with 4 bases sitting between them.

This chain uses TRBV18 with TRBJ1-2; a possible D gene is TRBD1 (6 bases). The CDR3 is made up of 14 amino acids. The germline V gene encodes CDR1 KGHSH and CDR2 LQKENI. V was clipped by 1 base and J by 2 bases, with 8 bases between them. CDR3 in DNA: TGTGCCAGCTCACCACGACAGGCGAACTATGGCTACACCTTC. Residues: CASSPRQANYGYTF.

The V gene is TRBV30, the J gene TRBJ1-5; TRBD1 is a possible D gene (5 bases). CDR1 GTSNPN and CDR2 SVGIG come from the germline V gene (reference sequence). The CDR3 totals 14 residues. The V gene lost 0 bases and the J gene lost 7 bases, with 13 bases spanning the gap. CDR3 coding DNA: TGTGCCTGGAGTGTTGACAGTGAGTGGCAGCCCCAGCATTTT. As protein: CAWSVDSEWQPQHF.

This sequence joins TRBV7-2 and TRBJ2-3; 9 positions agree with TRBD1. Germline V CDR1 and CDR2: SGHTA, FQGNSA. J lost 6 bases, V lost 5 bases, and 6 bases had no gene match. This CDR3 has 14 amino acids. CDR3 amino acids: CASSPGTGFDTQYF. The CDR3 DNA is TGTGCCAGCAGCCCGGGGACAGGGTTTGATACGCAGTATTTT. Using reference TRBV7-2 and TRBJ2-3 for the parts outside the CDR3, the full variable domain is GAGVSQSPSNKVTEKGKDVELRCDPISGHTALYWYRQSLGQGLEFLIYFQGNSAPDKSGLPSDRFSAERTGGSVSTLTIQRTQQEDSAVYLCASSPGTGFDTQYFGPGTRLTVL.

This clonotype has just a few counts. The V gene is TRBV6-1, the J gene TRBJ2-3; TRBD2 matches at 14 bases. The CDR3 loop spans 16 amino acids. CDR1 is MNHNS, CDR2 SASEGT, per germline. Trimming removed 8 bases from V and 1 base from J; junction bases left unmatched: 5. The CDR3 spells CASGPGLAGGTDTQYF. The CDR3 nucleotides read TGTGCCAGCGGGCCGGGACTAGCGGGGGGCACAGATACGCAGTATTTT.

This clonotype was counted a few times. The J gene is TRBJ2-5, the V gene TRBV20-1; 16 nucleotides agree with TRBD2. This CDR3 has 16 residues. J lost 4 bases, V lost 3 bases, and 5 bases had no gene match. Per the germline V gene, CDR1 is DFQATT and CDR2 is SNEGSKA (reference sequence). The CDR3 DNA reads TGCAGTGCTAGGGGGACTAGCGGGAGGGCGGGAGAGACCCAGTACTTC. This encodes CSARGTSGRAGETQYF.

The chain recombines TRBV12-3 or TRBV12-4 with TRBJ1-5; TRBD1 is a possible D gene (5 bases). This CDR3 contains 13 residues. Trimming removed 7 bases at V and 7 bases at J, with 14 bases between. In nucleotides, the CDR3 is TGTGCCAGCACCTGGGGGGGAGACCAGCCCCAGCATTTT. Translated: CASTWGGDQPQHF.

The CDR3 DNA sequence: TGTGCCAGCAGTGCGACATTACCCTACGAGCAGTACTTC. Its protein product is CASSATLPYEQYF. The chain has TRBV6-1 and TRBJ2-7; D ambiguous. The CDR3 is made up of 13 amino acids. V lost 4 bases and J lost 2, with 9 bases in between. CDR1 and CDR2 from the germline V gene are MNHNS and SASEGT.

The rearrangement uses TRBV29-1 and TRBJ2-3, with no clear D. With 7 bases removed from V and 6 bases from J, the gap between germline ends came to 14 bases. The CDR3 runs 12 residues. Germline CDR1 SQVTM, CDR2 ANQGSEA. The CDR3 sequence: CSAKGRADTQYF. As DNA, the CDR3 is TGCAGCGCTAAGGGTCGGGCCGATACGCAGTATTTT.

The CDR3 sequence is CSAPPVEAYNSPLHF. DNA of the CDR3: TGCAGTGCCCCTCCAGTCGAAGCTTATAATTCACCCCTCCACTTT. V gene TRBV20-1 combines with J gene TRBJ1-6; D unclear. The ends were cut back, 6 bases at V and 4 bases at J, with 16 bases in the middle. The germline CDR1 and CDR2 sequences are DFQATT and SNEGSKA (reference sequence). The CDR3 sequence is 15 residues long.

The V call is TRBV7-2, the J call TRBJ2-3; 9 bases match TRBD2. The CDR3 is 15 amino acids. Trimming at V came to 4 bases and at J to 3 bases, leaving 5 bases not matched to a gene. Germline-derived CDR1 and CDR2 are SGHTA and FQGNSA. The CDR3 coding sequence is TGTGCCAGCAGCTGGACTAGCGCAGGGACAGATACGCAGTATTTT. Translation gives CASSWTSAGTDTQYF.

The rearrangement uses TRBV19 and TRBJ2-3; D may be TRBD1 or TRBD2 (5 bases each). The CDR3 covers 20 residues. The germline V gene has CDR1 LNHDA and CDR2 SQIVND (reference sequence). Trimming took off 0 bases at V and 3 bases at J, with 25 bases between the two ends. In DNA, the CDR3 is TGTGCCAGTAGTATAGATAGGGGTGGGTCTGGAGGAGTCCTAACAGATACGCAGTATTTT. This translates into CASSIDRGGSGGVLTDTQYF.

The J gene is TRBJ1-2, the V gene TRBV19, with 7 bases aligning to TRBD1. J was trimmed by 4 bases and V by 5 bases; bases with no gene match: 10. Germline lookup yields CDR1 LNHDA and CDR2 SQIVND (reference sequence). The CDR3 consists of 15 residues. CDR3 bases: TGTGCCAGTAGTTCAGGACAGGTACGCGCCTATGGCTACACCTTC. Translating gives CASSSGQVRAYGYTF.

The genes are TRBV20-1 and TRBJ2-3; D is perhaps TRBD1 (5 bases). The CDR3 contains 14 residues. The germline V and J ends were trimmed by 4 bases and 0 bases, with 11 bases remaining between them. CDR1 and CDR2 (germline): DFQATT, SNEGSKA (reference sequence). CDR3 region: CSAKSRVSTDTQYF. The CDR3 DNA reads TGCAGTGCTAAAAGCAGGGTGAGCACAGATACGCAGTATTTT.

This chain connects TRBV7-2 to TRBJ2-5; 12 bases map to TRBD1. The CDR3 contains 15 residues. Germline values: CDR1 SGHTA, CDR2 FQGNSA. J lost 4 bases, V lost 5 bases, and 5 bases had no gene match. The CDR3, as DNA: TGTGCCAGCAGCGCCAGGGACAGGGGGCGAGAGACCCAGTACTTC. It encodes CASSARDRGRETQYF.

The CDR3 DNA sequence: TGTGCCAGCAGCCCGCATAGCGGGGCAAACACCGGGGAGCTGTTTTTT. Translation gives CASSPHSGANTGELFF. The rearrangement uses TRBV9 and TRBJ2-2; 8 nucleotides agree with TRBD2. Germline V lookup: CDR1 SGDLS, CDR2 YYNGEE. V shed 4 bases and J 2 bases; nucleotides not matched to a gene: 7. The CDR3 spans 16 residues.